Below, 15 T cell receptor beta chains from the same sample are listed, as sequenced in a study of T cells in Graves' hyperthyroidism and ophthalmopathy (dated by TCRdb to about 2019). The method behind the library was multiplex PCR. Sequencing instrument: Illumina HiSeq 2000. The TCR beta CDR3 regions were amplified from the RNA transcripts. For the first round of RT-PCR on the TCR CDR3, the HTBI primer set was used together with the Qiagen OneStep RT-PCR kit. The raw public reads went through TCRdb reprocessing: fastp at Q25, MiXCR clone calling, in-frame beta chains kept. A single entry per CDR3 protein holds the most common genes and DNA from its merged rows. Here the sample has about 640,000 distinct CDR3 sequences; roughly 20% occur a single time. In total, the top ten clones hold 34% of the sample. Sequencing used blood. The source of these receptors is a man aged 30 to 45 with Graves' ophthalmopathy.

This clonotype was seen many times. The chain links TRBV5-1 to TRBJ2-7; no clear D gene. Germline loops: CDR1 SGHRS, CDR2 YFSETQ. V lost 5 bases to trimming and J lost 0 bases, with 9 bases between them. The CDR3 spans 13 residues. CDR3: CASSYTSSYEQYF. In DNA form, the CDR3 reads TGCGCCAGCAGTTATACAAGCTCCTACGAGCAGTACTTC.

V gene TRBV6-5 combines with J gene TRBJ2-5; tentatively, D is TRBD1 (5 bases). CDR3 size: 14 residues. Germline lookup yields CDR1 MNHEY and CDR2 SVGAGI. Trimming took 2 bases from V and 0 from J, leaving 7 bases between them. CDR3 residues: CASSYRGHQETQYF. For the CDR3, the DNA is TGTGCCAGCAGTTACAGGGGTCACCAAGAGACCCAGTACTTC.

The chain employs TRBV29-1 and TRBJ2-7, with 8 positions matching TRBD1. CDR1 and CDR2 (germline): SQVTM, ANQGSEA. The CDR3 runs 13 residues. The V gene end was trimmed by 1 base and the J gene end by 4 bases; junction bases not matched to a gene: 3. This chain's CDR3 is CSVEVRGRYEQYF. DNA of the CDR3: TGCAGCGTTGAAGTCAGGGGGCGATACGAGCAGTACTTC.

The chain has TRBV24-1 and TRBJ2-3; TRBD2 is a possible D gene (6 bases). Per germline, CDR1 KGHDR and CDR2 SFDVKD. CDR3 length: 16 amino acids. With 5 bases removed from V and 6 bases from J, the gap between germline ends came to 20 bases. CDR3 nucleotides: TGTGCCACCAGTGGTAGCCAGGACGGCGGGGTGGATACGCAGTATTTT. This translates into CATSGSQDGGVDTQYF.

This clonotype was found many times. The genes are TRBV27 and TRBJ2-5; D might be TRBD2 (7 bases). This CDR3 region has 14 residues. Trimming removed 7 bases from V and 5 bases from J, with 17 bases in between. Germline lookup yields CDR1 MNHEY and CDR2 SMNVEV (reference sequence). CDR3 amino acids: CASTSGGAGETQYF. The CDR3 DNA reads TGTGCCAGCACCTCGGGGGGCGCCGGGGAGACCCAGTACTTC.

The table lists this clonotype with many counts. V and J are TRBV12-3 or TRBV12-4 and TRBJ2-1; 7 bases are shared with TRBD1. CDR3 length equals 14 residues. Trimming took 6 bases from V and 4 from J; bases not matched to a gene: 6. In DNA, the CDR3 is TGTGCCAGCAGGGGACAGAACACATACAATGAGCAGTTCTTC. It specifies CASRGQNTYNEQFF.

This chain joins TRBV6-2 or TRBV6-3 and TRBJ1-1; D is uncertain. Germline assignment: CDR1 MNHEY and CDR2 SVGEGT. The CDR3 spans 14 residues. V gave up 2 bases and J gave up 0 bases, with 7 bases separating them. Written as DNA, the CDR3 is TGTGCCAGCAGTTACCTAAGTCTGAACACTGAAGCTTTCTTT. It encodes CASSYLSLNTEAFF.

This clonotype was counted a single time. This chain connects TRBV10-2 to TRBJ2-7; maybe TRBD2 (5 bases). This CDR3 is built from 16 residues. Trimming cost V 6 bases and J 2 bases, with 20 bases left between them. Looked up from germline, CDR1 is WSHSY and CDR2 is SAAADI. The CDR3 here is CASSQPGRGKTYEQYF. CDR3 DNA sequence: TGCGCCAGCAGCCAACCCGGACGGGGAAAAACCTACGAGCAGTACTTC.

This clonotype was recorded at least ten times. This rearrangement joins TRBV12-3 or TRBV12-4 to TRBJ1-4, with D possibly matching TRBD1 (5 bases). V was clipped by 6 bases and J by 10 bases, with 18 bases between them. The CDR3 runs to 14 residues. The CDR3 sequence: CASSRDSPGRKLFF. The CDR3 coding sequence is TGTGCCAGCAGCAGGGACTCTCCGGGGAGAAAACTGTTTTTT.

A few counts support this clonotype. This rearrangement joins TRBV20-1 to TRBJ2-7; tentatively, D is TRBD2 (6 bases). Germline-derived CDR1 and CDR2 are DFQATT and SNEGSKA (reference sequence). This CDR3 has 16 residues. Trimming took 4 bases from V and 2 from J, leaving 21 bases between them. In DNA form, the CDR3 reads TGCAGTGCTATACCCCCTGAGGTAGCGGAGACCTACGAGCAGTACTTC. This encodes CSAIPPEVAETYEQYF.

This clonotype was observed many times. The chain joins TRBV28 to TRBJ1-6, with D uncertain. The ends were cut back, 4 bases at V and 0 bases at J, with 4 bases in the middle. Germline V gene lookup returns CDR1 MDHEN and CDR2 SYDVKM. The CDR3 has 14 residues. Written as DNA, the CDR3 is TGTGCCAGCAGTTCGGACTCCTATAATTCACCCCTCCACTTT. This codes for CASSSDSYNSPLHF.

This clonotype has a count of ten or more. V is TRBV18 and J is TRBJ2-7, with D possibly being TRBD1 (6 bases). This CDR3 region has 15 residues. Deletions cut 1 base from V and 2 bases from J, with 12 bases between. Germline V gene sequence: CDR1 KGHSH, CDR2 LQKENI. The CDR3 reads CASSPRQGLTYEQYF. The CDR3 bases are TGTGCCAGCTCACCACGGCAGGGGCTCACCTACGAGCAGTACTTC.

This clonotype was observed many times. At one end, the junction sequence differs from germline, possibly due to a read error. CDR3 nucleotide sequence: TGCAGTGTTGGGACAGGGAATCAGCCCCAGCATTTT. Translating gives CSVGTGNQPQHF. The chain employs TRBV29-1 and TRBJ1-5, with 9 bases matching TRBD1. Germline CDR1 reads SQVTM; CDR2 reads ANQGSEA. The CDR3 extends over 12 amino acids.

This clonotype was seen ten or more times. V is TRBV28 and J is TRBJ2-1; 7 bases fit TRBD1. Unmatched junction bases numbered 13, after V lost 5 bases and J lost 0 bases. The CDR3 length is 18 residues. Germline V gene sequence: CDR1 MDHEN, CDR2 SYDVKM. The CDR3 nucleotides are TGTGCCAGCAGTACACCAAACCCGACAGGGCTCTCCTACAATGAGCAGTTCTTC. Translated, it gives CASSTPNPTGLSYNEQFF. Combining the CDR3 with reference TRBV28 and TRBJ2-1 gives the whole variable domain DVKVTQSSRYLVKRTGEKVFLECVQDMDHENMFWYRQDPGLGLRLIYFSYDVKMKEKGDIPEGYSVSREKKERFSLILESASTNQTSMYLCASSTPNPTGLSYNEQFFGPGTRLTVL.

This clonotype has just a few counts. The chain joins TRBV18 to TRBJ2-7; D not certain. V gave up 2 bases and J gave up 3 bases, with 11 bases separating them. The CDR3 covers 14 residues. From germline, CDR1 is KGHSH and CDR2 LQKENI. CDR3 residues: CASSPSQSFYEQYF. CDR3 coding DNA: TGTGCCAGCTCACCAAGTCAGTCATTCTACGAGCAGTACTTC.